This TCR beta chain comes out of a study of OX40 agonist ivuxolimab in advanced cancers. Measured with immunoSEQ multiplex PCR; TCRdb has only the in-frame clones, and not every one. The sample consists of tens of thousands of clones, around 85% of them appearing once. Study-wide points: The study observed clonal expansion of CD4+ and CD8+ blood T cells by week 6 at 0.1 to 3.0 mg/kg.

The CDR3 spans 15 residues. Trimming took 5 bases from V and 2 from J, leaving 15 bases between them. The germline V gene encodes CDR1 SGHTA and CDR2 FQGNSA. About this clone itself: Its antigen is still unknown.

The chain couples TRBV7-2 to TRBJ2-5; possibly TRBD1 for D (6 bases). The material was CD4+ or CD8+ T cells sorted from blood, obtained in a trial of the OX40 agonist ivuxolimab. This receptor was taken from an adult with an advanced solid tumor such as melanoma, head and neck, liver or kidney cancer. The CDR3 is CASSAPGHRQETQYF. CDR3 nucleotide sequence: TGTGCCAGCAGCGCGCCGGGACACAGACAAGAGACCCAGTACTTC. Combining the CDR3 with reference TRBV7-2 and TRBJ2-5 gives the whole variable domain GAGVSQSPSNKVTEKGKDVELRCDPISGHTALYWYRQSLGQGLEFLIYFQGNSAPDKSGLPSDRFSAERTGGSVSTLTIQRTQQEDSAVYLCASSAPGHRQETQYFGPGTRLLVL.